This T cell receptor beta chain emerged from a study of T cell changes during pregnancy in multiple sclerosis. This CDR3 spans 15 amino acids. The V gene's germline CDR1 is SGHAT and CDR2 FQNNGV. Trimming took 4 bases from V and 3 from J, leaving 16 bases between them. The assay was immunoSEQ multiplex PCR, and TCRdb's table has in-frame clones only and misses some. The sample yields 100,000 or so clones, 85% to 95% seen once. The chain recombines TRBV11-2 with TRBJ2-7; D perhaps matches TRBD2 (6 bases). Source: peripheral blood, taken before pregnancy. The sequence came from a female donor with multiple sclerosis, enrolled in a pregnancy study. CDR3 DNA: TGTGCCAGCAGCTCCCTCGGAGGGAACATCTACGAGCAGTACTTC. Its protein product is CASSSLGGNIYEQYF.